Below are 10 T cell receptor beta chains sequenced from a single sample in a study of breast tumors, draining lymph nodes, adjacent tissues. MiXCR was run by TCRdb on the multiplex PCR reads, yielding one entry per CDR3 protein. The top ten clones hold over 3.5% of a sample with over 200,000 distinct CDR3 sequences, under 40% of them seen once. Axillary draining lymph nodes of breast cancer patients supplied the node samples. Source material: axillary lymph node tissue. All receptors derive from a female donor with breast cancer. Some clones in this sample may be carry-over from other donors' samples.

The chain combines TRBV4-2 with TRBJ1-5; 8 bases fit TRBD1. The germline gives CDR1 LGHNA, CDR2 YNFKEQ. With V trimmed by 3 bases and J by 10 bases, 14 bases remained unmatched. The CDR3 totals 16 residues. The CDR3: CASSQRGQGGISPQHF. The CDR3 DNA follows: TGTGCCAGCAGCCAGAGAGGACAGGGCGGGATTTCACCCCAGCATTTT.

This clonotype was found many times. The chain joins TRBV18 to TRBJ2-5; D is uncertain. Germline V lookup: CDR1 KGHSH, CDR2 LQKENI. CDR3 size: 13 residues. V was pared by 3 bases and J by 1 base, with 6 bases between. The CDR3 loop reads CASSPFRQETQYF. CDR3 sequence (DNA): TGTGCCAGCTCACCCTTCCGCCAAGAGACCCAGTACTTC. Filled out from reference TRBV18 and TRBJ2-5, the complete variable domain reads NAGVMQNPRHLVRRRGQEARLRCSPMKGHSHVYWYRQLPEEGLKFMVYLQKENIIDESGMPKERFSAEFPKEGPSILRIQQVVRGDSAAYFCASSPFRQETQYFGPGTRLLVL.

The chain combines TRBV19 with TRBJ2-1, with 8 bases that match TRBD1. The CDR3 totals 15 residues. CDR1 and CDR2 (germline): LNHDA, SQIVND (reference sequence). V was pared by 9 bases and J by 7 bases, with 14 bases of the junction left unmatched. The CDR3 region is CASSPGQGALNEQFF. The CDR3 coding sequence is TGTGCCAGCTCACCGGGGCAGGGGGCTCTGAATGAGCAGTTCTTC.

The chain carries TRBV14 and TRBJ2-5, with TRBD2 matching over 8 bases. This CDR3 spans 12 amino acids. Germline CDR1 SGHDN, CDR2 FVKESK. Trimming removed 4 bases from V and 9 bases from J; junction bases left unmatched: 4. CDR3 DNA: TGTGCCAGCAGCCGTTCGGGGGGGCCCCAGTACTTC. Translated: CASSRSGGPQYF.

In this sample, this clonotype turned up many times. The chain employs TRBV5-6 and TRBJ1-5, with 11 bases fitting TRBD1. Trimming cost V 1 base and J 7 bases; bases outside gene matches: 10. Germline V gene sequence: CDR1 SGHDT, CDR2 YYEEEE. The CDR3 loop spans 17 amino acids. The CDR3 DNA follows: TGTGCCAGCAGCTTGTCTCTGGACAGGGGGCGCTTACAGCCCCAGCATTTT. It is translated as CASSLSLDRGRLQPQHF.

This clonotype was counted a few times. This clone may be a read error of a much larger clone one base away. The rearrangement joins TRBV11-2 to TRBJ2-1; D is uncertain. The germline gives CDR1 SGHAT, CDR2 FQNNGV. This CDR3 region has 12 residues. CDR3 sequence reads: CASSLEYNAQFF. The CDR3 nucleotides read TGTGCCAGCAGCTTGGAGTACAATGCGCAGTTCTTC.

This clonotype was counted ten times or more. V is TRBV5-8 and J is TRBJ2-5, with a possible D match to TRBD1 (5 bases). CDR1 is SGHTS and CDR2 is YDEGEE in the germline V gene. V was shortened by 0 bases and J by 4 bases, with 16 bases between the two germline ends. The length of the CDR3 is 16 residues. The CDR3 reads CASSLAGRGDRETQYF. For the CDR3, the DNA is TGTGCCAGCAGCTTGGCCGGTAGGGGTGATCGAGAGACCCAGTACTTC.

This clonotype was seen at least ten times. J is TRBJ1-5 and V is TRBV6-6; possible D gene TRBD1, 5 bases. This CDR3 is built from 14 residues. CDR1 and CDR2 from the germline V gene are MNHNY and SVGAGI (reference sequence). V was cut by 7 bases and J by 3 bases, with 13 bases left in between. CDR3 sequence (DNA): TGTGCCAGCACTAGGGACGGGGACAATCAGCCCCAGCATTTT. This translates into CASTRDGDNQPQHF.

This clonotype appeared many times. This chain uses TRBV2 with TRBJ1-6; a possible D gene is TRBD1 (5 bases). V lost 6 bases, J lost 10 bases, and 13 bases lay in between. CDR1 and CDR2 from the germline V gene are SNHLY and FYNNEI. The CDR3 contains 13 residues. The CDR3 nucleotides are TGTGCCAGCAGCGGACGGCGGGGGTCACCCCTCCACTTT. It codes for CASSGRRGSPLHF.

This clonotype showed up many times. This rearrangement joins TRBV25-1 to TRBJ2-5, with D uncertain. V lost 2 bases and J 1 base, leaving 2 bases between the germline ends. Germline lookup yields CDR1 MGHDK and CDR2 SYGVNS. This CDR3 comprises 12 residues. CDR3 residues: CASSEGQETQYF. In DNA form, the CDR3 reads TGTGCCAGCAGTGAAGGCCAAGAGACCCAGTACTTC.